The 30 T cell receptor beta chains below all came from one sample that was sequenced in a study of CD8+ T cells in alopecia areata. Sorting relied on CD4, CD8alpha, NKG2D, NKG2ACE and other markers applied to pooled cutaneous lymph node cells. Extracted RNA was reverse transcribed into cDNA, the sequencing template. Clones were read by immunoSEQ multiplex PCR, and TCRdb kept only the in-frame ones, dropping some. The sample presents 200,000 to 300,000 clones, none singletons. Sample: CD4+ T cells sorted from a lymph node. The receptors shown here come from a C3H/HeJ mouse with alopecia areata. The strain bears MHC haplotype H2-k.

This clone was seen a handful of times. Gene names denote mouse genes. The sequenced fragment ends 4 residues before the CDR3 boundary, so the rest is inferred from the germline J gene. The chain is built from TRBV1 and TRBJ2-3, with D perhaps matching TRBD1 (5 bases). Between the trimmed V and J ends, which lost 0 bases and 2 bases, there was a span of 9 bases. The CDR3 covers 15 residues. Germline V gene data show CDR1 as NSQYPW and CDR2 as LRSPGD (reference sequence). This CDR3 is CTCSAEGHPAETLYF. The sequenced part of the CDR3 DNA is TGCACCTGCAGTGCAGAAGGACATCCTGCAGAA.

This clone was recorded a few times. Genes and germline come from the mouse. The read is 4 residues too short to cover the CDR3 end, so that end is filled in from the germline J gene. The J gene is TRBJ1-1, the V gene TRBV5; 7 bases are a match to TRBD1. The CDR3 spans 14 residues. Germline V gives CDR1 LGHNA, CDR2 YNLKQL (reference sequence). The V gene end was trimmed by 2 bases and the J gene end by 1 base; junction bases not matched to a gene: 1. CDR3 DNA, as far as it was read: TGTGCCAGCAGCCAAAACAGGGGAAACACA. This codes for CASSQNRGNT. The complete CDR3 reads CASSQNRGNTEVFF.

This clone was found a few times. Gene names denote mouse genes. The CDR3 reads CAWSLPQGENTGQLYF. The sequenced part of the CDR3 DNA is TGTGCCTGGAGCCTCCCTCAGGGGGAAAACACCGGG. The rearrangement joins TRBV31 to TRBJ2-2, with 7 nucleotides matching TRBD1. The CDR3 end lies 4 residues beyond the end of the read and is filled in from the germline J gene. Germline loops: CDR1 GKSSPN, CDR2 SITVG. There are 16 residues in the CDR3. V gave up 3 bases and J gave up 1 base; unmatched junction bases: 8.

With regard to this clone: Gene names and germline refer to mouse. The CDR3 spells CASSAWGSETLYF. The CDR3 DNA, read in part, is TGTGCCAGCAGTGCCTGGGGGTCAGAA. The chain links TRBV13-1 to TRBJ2-3; 7 bases agree with TRBD2. Sequencing ends 4 residues short of the CDR3 end; the germline J gene provides the rest. The J segment lost 4 bases and the V segment lost 3 bases, leaving 2 bases of the junction unmatched. The CDR3 totals 13 residues. Looked up from germline, CDR1 is NSHNY and CDR2 is SYGAGN.

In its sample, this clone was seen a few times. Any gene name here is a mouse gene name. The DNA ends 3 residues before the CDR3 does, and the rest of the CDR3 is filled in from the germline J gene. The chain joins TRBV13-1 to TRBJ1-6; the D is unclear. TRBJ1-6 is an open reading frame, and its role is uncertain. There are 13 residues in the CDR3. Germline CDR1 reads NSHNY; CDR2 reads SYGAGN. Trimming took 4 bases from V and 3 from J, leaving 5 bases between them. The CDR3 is CASSTSYNSPLYF. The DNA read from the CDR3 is TGTGCCAGCAGTACCAGCTATAATTCGCCC.

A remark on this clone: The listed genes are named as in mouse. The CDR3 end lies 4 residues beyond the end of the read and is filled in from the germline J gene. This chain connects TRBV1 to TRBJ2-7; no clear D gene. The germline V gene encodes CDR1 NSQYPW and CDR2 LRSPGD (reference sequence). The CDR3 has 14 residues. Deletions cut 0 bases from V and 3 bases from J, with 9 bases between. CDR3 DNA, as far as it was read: TGCACCTGCAGTGCAGACCAGGCAGACTAT. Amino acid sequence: CTCSADQADY. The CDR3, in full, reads CTCSADQADYEQYF.

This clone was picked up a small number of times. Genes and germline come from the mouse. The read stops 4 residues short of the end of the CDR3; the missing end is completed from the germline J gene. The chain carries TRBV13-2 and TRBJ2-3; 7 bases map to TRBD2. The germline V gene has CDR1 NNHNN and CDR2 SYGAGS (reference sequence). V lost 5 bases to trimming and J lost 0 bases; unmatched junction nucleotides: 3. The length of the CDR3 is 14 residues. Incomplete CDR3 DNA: TGTGCCAGCGGCCCGGGACTGAGTGCAGAA. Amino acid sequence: CASGPGLSAE. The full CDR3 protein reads CASGPGLSAETLYF.

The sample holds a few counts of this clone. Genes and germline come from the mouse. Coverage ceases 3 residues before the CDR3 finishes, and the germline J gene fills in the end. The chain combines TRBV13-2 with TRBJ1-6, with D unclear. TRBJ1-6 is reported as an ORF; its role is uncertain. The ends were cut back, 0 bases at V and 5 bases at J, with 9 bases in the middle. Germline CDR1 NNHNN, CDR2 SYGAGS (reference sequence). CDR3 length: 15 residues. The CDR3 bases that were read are TGTGCCAGCGGTGATGCTGGGGAGGATAATTCGCCC. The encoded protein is CASGDAGEDNSP. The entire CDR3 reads CASGDAGEDNSPLYF.

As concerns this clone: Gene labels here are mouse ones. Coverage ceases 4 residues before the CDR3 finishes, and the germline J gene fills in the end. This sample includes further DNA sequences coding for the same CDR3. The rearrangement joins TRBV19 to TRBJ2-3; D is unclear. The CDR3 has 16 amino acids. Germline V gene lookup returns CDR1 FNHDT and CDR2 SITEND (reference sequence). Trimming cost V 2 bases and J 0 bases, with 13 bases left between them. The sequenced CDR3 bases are TGTGCCAGCAGTATCCTCGACACGTCTAGTGCAGAA. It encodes CASSILDTSSAE. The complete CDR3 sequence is CASSILDTSSAETLYF.

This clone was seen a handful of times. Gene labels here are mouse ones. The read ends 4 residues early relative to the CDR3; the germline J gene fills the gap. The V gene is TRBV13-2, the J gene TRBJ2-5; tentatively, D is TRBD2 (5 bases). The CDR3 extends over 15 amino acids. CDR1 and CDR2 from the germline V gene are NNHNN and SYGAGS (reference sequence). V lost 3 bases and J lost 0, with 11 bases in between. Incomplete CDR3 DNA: TGTGCCAGCGGTGGAAGCTGGGAAAACCAAGAC. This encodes CASGGSWENQD. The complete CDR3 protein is CASGGSWENQDTQYF.

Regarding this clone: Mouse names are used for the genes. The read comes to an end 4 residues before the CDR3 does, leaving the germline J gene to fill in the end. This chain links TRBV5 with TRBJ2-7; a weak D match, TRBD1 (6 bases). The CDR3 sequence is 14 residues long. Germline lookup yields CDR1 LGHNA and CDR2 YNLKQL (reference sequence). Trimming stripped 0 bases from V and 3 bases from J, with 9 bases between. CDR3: CASSQENRVYEQYF. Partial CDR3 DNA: TGTGCCAGCAGCCAAGAAAACAGGGTCTAT.

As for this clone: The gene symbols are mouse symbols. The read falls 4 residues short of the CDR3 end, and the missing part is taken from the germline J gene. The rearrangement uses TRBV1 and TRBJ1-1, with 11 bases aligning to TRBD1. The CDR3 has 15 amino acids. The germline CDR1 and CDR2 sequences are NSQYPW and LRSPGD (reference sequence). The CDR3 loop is CTCSAPGTGGTEVFF. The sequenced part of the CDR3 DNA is TGCACCTGCAGTGCGCCCGGGACAGGGGGTACA.

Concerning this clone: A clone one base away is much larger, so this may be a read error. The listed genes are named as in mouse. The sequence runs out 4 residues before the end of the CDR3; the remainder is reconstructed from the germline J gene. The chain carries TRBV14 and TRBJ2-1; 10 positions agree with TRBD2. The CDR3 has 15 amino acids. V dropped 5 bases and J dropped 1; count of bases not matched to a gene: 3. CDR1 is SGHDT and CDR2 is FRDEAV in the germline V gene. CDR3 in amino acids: CASSQDWGNYAEQFF. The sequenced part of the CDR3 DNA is TGTGCCAGCAGCCAGGACTGGGGGAACTATGCT. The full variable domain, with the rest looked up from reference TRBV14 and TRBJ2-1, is EAGVTQSPRYAVLQEGQAVSFWCDPISGHDTLYWYQQPRDQGPQLLVYFRDEAVIDNSQLPSDRFSAVRPKGTNSTLKIQSAKQGDTATYLCASSQDWGNYAEQFFGPGTRLTVL.

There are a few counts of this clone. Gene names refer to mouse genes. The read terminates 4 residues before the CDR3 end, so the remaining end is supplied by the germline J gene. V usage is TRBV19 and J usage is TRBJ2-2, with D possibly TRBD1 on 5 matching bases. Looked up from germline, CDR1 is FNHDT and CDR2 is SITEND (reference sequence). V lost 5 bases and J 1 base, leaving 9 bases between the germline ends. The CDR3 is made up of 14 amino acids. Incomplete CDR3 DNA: TGTGCCAGCAGCTCGGACAAAAACACCGGG. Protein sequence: CASSSDKNTG. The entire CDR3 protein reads CASSSDKNTGQLYF.

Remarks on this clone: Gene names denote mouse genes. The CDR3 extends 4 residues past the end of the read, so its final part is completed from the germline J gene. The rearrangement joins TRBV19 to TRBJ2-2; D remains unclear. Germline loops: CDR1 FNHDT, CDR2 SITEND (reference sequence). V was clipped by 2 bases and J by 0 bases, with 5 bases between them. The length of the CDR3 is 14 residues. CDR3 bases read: TGTGCCAGCAGTATGTCAGCAAACACCGGG. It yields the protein CASSMSANTG. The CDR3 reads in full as CASSMSANTGQLYF.

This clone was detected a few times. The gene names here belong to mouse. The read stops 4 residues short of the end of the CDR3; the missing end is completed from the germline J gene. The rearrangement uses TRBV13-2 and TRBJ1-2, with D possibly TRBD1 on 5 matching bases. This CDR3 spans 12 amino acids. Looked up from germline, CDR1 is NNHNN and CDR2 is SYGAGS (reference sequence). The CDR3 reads CASGDRGGDYTF. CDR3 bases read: TGTGCCAGCGGTGATCGGGGGGGC.

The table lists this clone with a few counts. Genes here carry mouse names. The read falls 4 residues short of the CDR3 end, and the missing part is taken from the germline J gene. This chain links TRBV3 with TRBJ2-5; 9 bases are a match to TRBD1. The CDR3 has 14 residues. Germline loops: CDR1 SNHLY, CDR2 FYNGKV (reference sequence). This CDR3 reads CASSFDRGGDTQYF. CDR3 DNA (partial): TGTGCCAGCAGCTTTGACAGGGGGGGAGAC.

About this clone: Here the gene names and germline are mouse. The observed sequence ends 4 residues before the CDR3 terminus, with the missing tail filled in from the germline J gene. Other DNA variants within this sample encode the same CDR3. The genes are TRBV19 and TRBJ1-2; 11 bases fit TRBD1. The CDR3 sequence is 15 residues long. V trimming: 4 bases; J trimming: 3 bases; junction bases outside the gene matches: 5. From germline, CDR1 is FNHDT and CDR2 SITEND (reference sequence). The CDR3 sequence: CASSPPGQGDSDYTF. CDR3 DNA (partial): TGTGCCAGCAGTCCCCCGGGACAGGGGGACTCC.

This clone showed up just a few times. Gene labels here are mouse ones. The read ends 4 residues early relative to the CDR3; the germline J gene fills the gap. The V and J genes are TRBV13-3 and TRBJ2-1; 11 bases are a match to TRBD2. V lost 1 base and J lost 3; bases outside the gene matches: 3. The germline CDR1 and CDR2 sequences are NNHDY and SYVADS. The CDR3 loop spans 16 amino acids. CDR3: CASSDRLGGVYAEQFF. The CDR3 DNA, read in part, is TGTGCCAGCAGTGATAGACTGGGGGGGGTCTATGCT.

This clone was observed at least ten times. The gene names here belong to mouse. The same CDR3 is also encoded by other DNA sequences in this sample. Partial CDR3 DNA: TGTGCCAGCAGCCCGCGACAGGGTCAAGAC. This translates into CASSPRQGQD. The full CDR3 protein is CASSPRQGQDTQYF. The V and J genes are TRBV5 and TRBJ2-5; TRBD1 matches at 7 bases. Read sequence stops 4 residues before the CDR3 end, and the germline J gene provides the missing end. Per the germline V gene, CDR1 is LGHNA and CDR2 is YNLKQL (reference sequence). This CDR3 spans 14 amino acids. After removal of 4 bases from V and 3 bases from J, the junction contained 4 bases not matched to a gene.

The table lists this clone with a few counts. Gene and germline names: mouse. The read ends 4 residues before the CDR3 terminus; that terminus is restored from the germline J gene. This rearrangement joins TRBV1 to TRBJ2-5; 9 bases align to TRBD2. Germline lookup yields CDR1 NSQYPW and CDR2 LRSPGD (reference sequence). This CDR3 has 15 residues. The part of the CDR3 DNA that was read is TGCACCTGCAGTGCAGTGGGGACTGGGCTAGAC. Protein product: CTCSAVGTGLD. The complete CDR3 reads CTCSAVGTGLDTQYF.

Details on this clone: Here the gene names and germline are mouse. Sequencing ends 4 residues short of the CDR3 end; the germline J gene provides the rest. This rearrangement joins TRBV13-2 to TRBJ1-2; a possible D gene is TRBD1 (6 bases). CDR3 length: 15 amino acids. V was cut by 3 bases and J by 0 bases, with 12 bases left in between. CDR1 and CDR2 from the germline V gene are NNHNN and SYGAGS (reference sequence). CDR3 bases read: TGTGCCAGCGGTGCCCGGGACACAGCAAACTCC. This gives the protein CASGARDTANS. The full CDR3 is CASGARDTANSDYTF.

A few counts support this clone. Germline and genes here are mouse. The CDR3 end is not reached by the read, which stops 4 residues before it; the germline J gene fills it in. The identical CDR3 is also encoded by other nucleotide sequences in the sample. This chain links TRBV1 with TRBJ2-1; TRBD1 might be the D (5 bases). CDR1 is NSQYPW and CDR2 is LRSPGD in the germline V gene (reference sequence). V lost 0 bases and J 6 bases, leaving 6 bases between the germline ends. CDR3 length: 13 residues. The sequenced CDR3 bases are TGCACCTGCAGTGCAGATCAGGGTGCT. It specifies CTCSADQGA. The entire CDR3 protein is CTCSADQGAEQFF.

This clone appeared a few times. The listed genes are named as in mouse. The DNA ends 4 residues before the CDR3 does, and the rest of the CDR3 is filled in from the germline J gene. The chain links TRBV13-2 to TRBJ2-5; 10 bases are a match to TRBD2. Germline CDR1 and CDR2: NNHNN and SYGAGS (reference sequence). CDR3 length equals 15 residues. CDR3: CASGVWGGSLDTQYF. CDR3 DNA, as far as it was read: TGTGCCAGCGGTGTCTGGGGGGGCTCGTTGGAC.

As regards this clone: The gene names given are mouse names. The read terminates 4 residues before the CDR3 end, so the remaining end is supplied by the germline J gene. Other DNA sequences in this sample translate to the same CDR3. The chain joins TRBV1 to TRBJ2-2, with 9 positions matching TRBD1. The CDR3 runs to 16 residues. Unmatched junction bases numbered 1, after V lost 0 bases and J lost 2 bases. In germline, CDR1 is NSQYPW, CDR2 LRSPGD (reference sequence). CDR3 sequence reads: CTCSADGTGNTGQLYF. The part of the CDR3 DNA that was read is TGCACCTGCAGTGCAGATGGGACAGGGAACACCGGG.

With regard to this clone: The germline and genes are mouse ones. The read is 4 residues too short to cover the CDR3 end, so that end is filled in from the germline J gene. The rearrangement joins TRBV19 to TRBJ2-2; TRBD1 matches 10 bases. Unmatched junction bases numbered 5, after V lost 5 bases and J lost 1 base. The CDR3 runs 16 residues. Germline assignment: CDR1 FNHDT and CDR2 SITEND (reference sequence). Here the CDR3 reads CASSPGQGGNTGQLYF. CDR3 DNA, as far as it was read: TGTGCCAGCAGCCCTGGACAGGGGGGAAACACCGGG.

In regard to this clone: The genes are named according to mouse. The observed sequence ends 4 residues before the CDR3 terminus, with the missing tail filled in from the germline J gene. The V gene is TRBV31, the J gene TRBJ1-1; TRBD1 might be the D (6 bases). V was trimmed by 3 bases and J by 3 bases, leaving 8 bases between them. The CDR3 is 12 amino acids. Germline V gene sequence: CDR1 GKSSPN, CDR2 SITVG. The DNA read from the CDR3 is TGTGCCTGGAGGTCAGGGGACACA. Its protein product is CAWRSGDT. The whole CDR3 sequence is CAWRSGDTEVFF.

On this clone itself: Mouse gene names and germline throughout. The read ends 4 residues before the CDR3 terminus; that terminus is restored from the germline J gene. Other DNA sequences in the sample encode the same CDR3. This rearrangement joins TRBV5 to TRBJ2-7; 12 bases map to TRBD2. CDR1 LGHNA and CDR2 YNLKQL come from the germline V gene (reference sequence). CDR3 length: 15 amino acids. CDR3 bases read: TGTGCCAGCAGCCAAGCCGGGACTGGGGGGTAT. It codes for CASSQAGTGGY. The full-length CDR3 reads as CASSQAGTGGYEQYF.

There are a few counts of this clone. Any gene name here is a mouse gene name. The CDR3 loop is CAWRTTNTGQLYF. The CDR3 DNA, read in part, is TGTGCCTGGAGAACAACAAACACCGGG. This sequence joins TRBV31 and TRBJ2-2; D unclear. The read finishes 4 residues shy of the CDR3 end, and the germline J gene is used to complete it. V lost 3 bases and J 0 bases, leaving 5 bases between the germline ends. CDR1 and CDR2 (germline): GKSSPN, SITVG. This CDR3 is built from 13 residues.

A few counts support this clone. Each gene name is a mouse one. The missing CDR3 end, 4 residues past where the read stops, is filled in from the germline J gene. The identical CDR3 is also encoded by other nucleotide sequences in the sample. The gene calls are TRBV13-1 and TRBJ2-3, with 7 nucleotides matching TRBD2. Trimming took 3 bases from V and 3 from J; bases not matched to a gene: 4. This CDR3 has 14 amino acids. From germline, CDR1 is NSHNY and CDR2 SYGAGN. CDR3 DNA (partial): TGTGCCAGCAGTGCTGGGGGTAGGGCAGAA. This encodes CASSAGGRAE. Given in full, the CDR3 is CASSAGGRAETLYF.